The clone carrying this TCR beta chain was seen many times. With 4 bases removed from V and 7 bases from J, the gap between germline ends came to 16 bases. This CDR3 is built from 15 residues. These data belong to a study of early T cells in non-severe SARS-CoV-2 infection. Study background: Investigators sequenced bulk RNA drawn from unsorted whole blood, and chains remained unpaired.

Individually, cDNA molecules had unique molecular identifiers attached to them. MiXCR was run by TCRdb on the 5' RACE reads, yielding one entry per CDR3 protein. The sample holds about 70,000 distinct CDR3 sequences, 9.5% to 15% seen once. V and J are TRBV12-3 or TRBV12-4 and TRBJ2-2; D not certain. The receptor was isolated from an adult who was a healthcare worker with PCR-confirmed SARS-CoV-2 infection or an uninfected control (not recorded which). The donor label of this sample is uncertain. The sequencing here drew on whole blood, taken at baseline. The CDR3 DNA reads TGTGCCAGCAGTTCCCCTCCGGACCTGGGCGGGGAGCTGTTTTTT. Translated, it gives CASSSPPDLGGELFF.